Shown below are 10 T cell receptor beta chains from a single sample sequenced in a study of blood T cell repertoires in COVID-19. Clones were read by immunoSEQ multiplex PCR, and TCRdb kept only the in-frame ones, dropping some. The sample includes tens of thousands of clones, about four fifths of them seen just once. Sequencing was done on a sample of peripheral blood. The receptor set was obtained from a man between 45 and 60 years old with acute or convalescent COVID-19.

The chain joins TRBV7-2 to TRBJ1-1; 8 bases align to TRBD1. Germline V CDR1 and CDR2: SGHTA, FQGNSA. The trim removed 5 bases at V and 0 bases at J, leaving 5 bases unmatched. The CDR3 contains 15 residues. The CDR3, as DNA: TGTGCCAGCAGCCCCAACAGGGGGATGAACACTGAAGCTTTCTTT. Protein: CASSPNRGMNTEAFF.

This clone was seen a few times. This chain joins TRBV7-9 and TRBJ1-1; the match to TRBD1 covers 7 bases. Germline CDR1 is SEHNR and CDR2 is FQNEAQ (reference sequence). The CDR3 spans 14 residues. The trim removed 4 bases at V and 11 bases at J, leaving 13 bases unmatched. The CDR3 protein is CASSSLEGAFNAFF. Written as DNA, the CDR3 is TGTGCCAGCAGCTCCCTTGAGGGGGCGTTTAACGCTTTCTTT.

This clone is medium-sized in the sample. V and J are TRBV7-9 and TRBJ2-3; D may be TRBD2 (5 bases). This CDR3 contains 16 residues. With 5 bases removed from V and 2 bases from J, the gap between germline ends came to 17 bases. Germline lookup yields CDR1 SEHNR and CDR2 FQNEAQ (reference sequence). The CDR3 spells CASSPKNSGPTDTQYF. The CDR3 region has the DNA TGTGCCAGCAGCCCAAAGAACAGCGGCCCCACAGATACGCAGTATTTT.

In DNA form, the CDR3 reads TGTGCCAGCCGGGGTGGGCAGTACTCTGGAAACACCATATATTTT. The encoded protein is CASRGGQYSGNTIYF. The chain couples TRBV27 to TRBJ1-3; D unclear. The CDR3 loop spans 15 amino acids. Germline values: CDR1 MNHEY, CDR2 SMNVEV (reference sequence). V was clipped by 8 bases and J by 0 bases, with 14 bases between them.

This clone has just one count. The gene calls are TRBV30 and TRBJ2-3; the match to TRBD2 covers 9 bases. The CDR3 consists of 16 residues. Germline V gene sequence: CDR1 GTSNPN, CDR2 SVGIG (reference sequence). V shed 1 base and J 4 bases; nucleotides not matched to a gene: 9. The CDR3: CAWSDPGLAVSDTQYF. In DNA, the CDR3 is TGTGCCTGGAGTGACCCGGGACTAGCAGTTTCAGATACGCAGTATTTT. Full variable domain (missing parts from reference TRBV30 and TRBJ2-3): SQTIHQWPATLVQPVGSPLSLECTVEGTSNPNLYWYRQAAGRGLQLLFYSVGIGQISSEVPQNLSASRPQDRQFILSSKKLLLSDSGFYLCAWSDPGLAVSDTQYFGPGTRLTVL.

V gene TRBV19 combines with J gene TRBJ2-6; no definite D call. V was cut by 5 bases and J by 0 bases, with 8 bases left in between. Looked up from germline, CDR1 is LNHDA and CDR2 is SQIVND (reference sequence). The CDR3 length is 15 residues. CDR3 in DNA: TGTGCCAGTAGTGTCGCCTACTCTGGGGCCAACGTCCTGACTTTC. It codes for CASSVAYSGANVLTF.

The chain joins TRBV4-1 to TRBJ2-5; D is uncertain. V was cut by 1 base and J by 5 bases, with 2 bases left in between. Germline CDR1 and CDR2: MGHRA and YSYEKL. CDR3 length equals 11 residues. The CDR3 protein is CASSQAETQYF. For the CDR3, the DNA is TGCGCCAGCAGCCAAGCGGAGACCCAGTACTTC.

V gene TRBV13 combines with J gene TRBJ2-7, with D possibly matching TRBD1 (5 bases). Germline V gene data show CDR1 as PRHDT and CDR2 as FYEKMQ (reference sequence). The CDR3 loop spans 14 amino acids. V was clipped by 5 bases and J by 6 bases, with 17 bases between them. The CDR3 region is CASSHITGSGEQYF. The DNA of the CDR3 is TGTGCCAGCAGCCATATAACAGGATCTGGCGAGCAGTACTTC.

V usage is TRBV5-1 and J usage is TRBJ2-7, with D hard to call. Germline CDR1 is SGHRS and CDR2 is YFSETQ. CDR3 length equals 16 residues. V was trimmed by 2 bases and J by 1 base, leaving 16 bases between them. Written as DNA, the CDR3 is TGCGCCAGCAGCTTAGGTCCCGGCGGAGTATCCTACGAGCAGTACTTC. Translating gives CASSLGPGGVSYEQYF.

V usage is TRBV14 and J usage is TRBJ1-6; 7 bases line up with TRBD1. The CDR3 consists of 14 residues. CDR1 and CDR2 (germline): SGHDN, FVKESK. V lost 10 bases and J lost 10; bases outside the gene matches: 13. CDR3 DNA sequence: TGTGCCACCTCGCCCGAGGGGGCAAAATCACCCCTCCACTTT. It encodes CATSPEGAKSPLHF. Combining the CDR3 with reference TRBV14 and TRBJ1-6 gives the whole variable domain EAGVTQFPSHSVIEKGQTVTLRCDPISGHDNLYWYRRVMGKEIKFLLHFVKESKQDESGMPNNRFLAERTGGTYSTLKVQPAELEDSGVYFCATSPEGAKSPLHFGNGTRLTVT.